This T cell receptor beta chain was captured in a study of spatial heterogeneity in lung cancer. The wider study: Detected sequences consistently included more beta-chain ones than alpha-chain ones.

The CDR3 spans 15 residues. Trimming shortened V by 2 bases and J by 3 bases, and 11 bases separated the two germline ends. Germline-derived CDR1 and CDR2 are MNHEY and SVGEGT. The table lists this clonotype with many counts. The antigen remains undetermined. Time point indicated: sample taken at primary tumor resection. The authors sequenced whole RNA from tumor, nontumor lung or frozen PBMC without sorting. TCR cDNA molecules each had a unique molecular identifier. TCRdb independently ran MiXCR on the 5' RACE reads; one entry per CDR3 protein. The top ten clones hold 55% to 70% of a sample with 35,000 to 55,000 distinct CDR3 sequences, around 13% of them seen once. General study findings and limits: Blood contained ubiquitous expanded tumor TCRs more at resection than at follow-up.

J is TRBJ2-1 and V is TRBV6-2 or TRBV6-3; D assignment may be TRBD1 or TRBD2 (5 bases each). This clonotype was sampled from a male donor with early-stage non-small cell lung cancer. Sequencing was performed on PBMCs, taken at surgery. CDR3 in amino acids: CASSYVGTLYNEQFF. The CDR3 coding sequence is TGTGCCAGCAGTTACGTTGGGACCCTCTACAATGAGCAGTTCTTC.